Included here is one T cell receptor beta chain sequence, with context. Per the original data handling: After removing out-of-frame reads, 2 million to 2.5 million distinct TCRbeta sequences remained. TCRdb keeps only in-frame clones here, not all; method: immunoSEQ multiplex PCR. V, J and clone size are those of that table, while D and trimming were read from the DNA. The top ten clones hold about 0.48% of a sample with about 58,000 clones, roughly 84% of them seen once. This entry is derived from a study of memory CD4+ T cells and cytomegalovirus serostatus. This CDR3 is 15 amino acids long. The V gene end was trimmed by 5 bases and the J gene end by 8 bases; junction bases not matched to a gene: 10. Germline CDR1 and CDR2: MDHEN and SYDVKM. Single viable CD3+CD4+CD8-CD45RO+ cells were sorted as the memory CD4+ T cells.

The receptor comes from an adult in good health and CMV-seronegative. Some clones in this sample may be carry-over from other donors' samples. The chain joins TRBV28 to TRBJ1-4; 8 nucleotides match TRBD1. Sequences were obtained from memory CD4+ T cells from blood. In DNA form, the CDR3 reads TGTGCCAGCAGTCCGTTCCAGGGGGCGAGGGAAAAACTGTTTTTT. Translating it yields CASSPFQGAREKLFF. Variable domain in full (rest from reference TRBV28 and TRBJ1-4): DVKVTQSSRYLVKRTGEKVFLECVQDMDHENMFWYRQDPGLGLRLIYFSYDVKMKEKGDIPEGYSVSREKKERFSLILESASTNQTSMYLCASSPFQGAREKLFFGSGTQLSVL.